These 13 T cell receptor beta chains came from one sample sequenced in a study of early T cells in non-severe SARS-CoV-2 infection. MiXCR, run by TCRdb on the 5' RACE reads, gives a single entry per CDR3 protein. The sample lists roughly 51,000 distinct CDR3 sequences; roughly 12% were seen once. Specimen: whole blood. These receptors all come from an adult who was a healthcare worker with PCR-confirmed SARS-CoV-2 infection or an uninfected control (not recorded which).

This clonotype was found many times. At one end, the junction sequence differs from germline, possibly due to a read error. The V call is TRBV2, the J call TRBJ2-7, with 8 bases identical to TRBD1. This CDR3 has 12 residues. Germline lookup yields CDR1 SNHLY and CDR2 FYNNEI. In DNA, the CDR3 is TGTGCCAGCATTACTCCGGGGACAGGTCCCTCTTTC. It translates to CASITPGTGPSF.

This clonotype has only a few counts. The chain joins TRBV10-3 to TRBJ2-7, with unresolved D. Germline V gives CDR1 ENHRY, CDR2 SYGVKD. This CDR3 is built from 12 residues. The V gene lost 7 bases and the J gene lost 6 bases, with 13 bases spanning the gap. The CDR3 DNA reads TGTGCCATCACCACCGGTCCGTCCGAGCAGTACTTC. This sequence encodes CAITTGPSEQYF.

A few counts support this clonotype. V is TRBV29-1 and J is TRBJ2-7, with a weak D call TRBD1 (6 bases). Per the germline V gene, CDR1 is SQVTM and CDR2 is ANQGSEA. CDR3 length: 15 residues. V gave up 0 bases and J gave up 1 base, with 13 bases separating them. The CDR3 loop reads CSVEDQGIGSYEQYF. Written as DNA, the CDR3 is TGCAGCGTTGAAGACCAGGGGATTGGGTCCTACGAGCAGTACTTC.

There are many counts of this clonotype. The V call is TRBV27, the J call TRBJ2-2; D is perhaps TRBD1 (5 bases). Germline assignment: CDR1 MNHEY and CDR2 SMNVEV (reference sequence). The CDR3 has 16 residues. Trimming cost V 6 bases and J 4 bases, with 18 bases left between them. CDR3 nucleotide sequence: TGTGCCAGCAGGGGCAGTTCGGCCAGGGTCACCGGGGAGCTGTTTTTT. This translates into CASRGSSARVTGELFF.

There are a few counts of this clonotype. This rearrangement joins TRBV4-1 to TRBJ2-7; tentative D call: TRBD2 (10 bases). Germline-derived CDR1 and CDR2 are MGHRA and YSYEKL. The V and J ends lost 8 bases and 3 bases respectively, with 23 bases between them. The CDR3 is 16 amino acids. The CDR3 coding sequence is TGCGCCAGCTCAGCGGGGGGGGACAGGGCATACTACGAGCAGTACTTC. It encodes CASSAGGDRAYYEQYF.

J is TRBJ2-7 and V is TRBV29-1; tentatively, D is TRBD2 (6 bases). Trimming pared 6 bases from V and 5 bases from J, leaving 20 bases between. This CDR3 contains 14 residues. CDR1 is SQVTM, CDR2 ANQGSEA, per germline. DNA of the CDR3: TGCAGCGTCCGGGGGACCCCTAAGATCCACGAGCAGTACTTC. It is translated as CSVRGTPKIHEQYF.

This clonotype was seen only a few times. This chain connects TRBV11-3 to TRBJ1-6; 10 nucleotides line up with TRBD1. Germline V CDR1 and CDR2: SGHNT, YENEEA. V lost 3 bases, J lost 6 bases, and 5 bases stayed unmatched. This CDR3 has 16 amino acids. Here the CDR3 reads CASSLGDRGGNSPLHF. CDR3 sequence (DNA): TGTGCCAGCAGCTTGGGGGACAGGGGTGGTAATTCACCCCTCCACTTT.

The chain couples TRBV7-6 to TRBJ2-7; D perhaps matches TRBD1 (6 bases). V lost 5 bases and J lost 1, with 15 bases in between. The CDR3 is 15 residues long. Germline V CDR1 and CDR2: SGHVS, FNYEAQ. CDR3 sequence reads: CASSLGQTGSYEQYF. For the CDR3, the DNA is TGTGCCAGCAGCCTAGGACAGACCGGATCCTACGAGCAGTACTTC.

This clonotype was detected many times. The gene calls are TRBV28 and TRBJ2-1; maybe TRBD1 (6 bases). Trimming removed 5 bases at V and 0 bases at J, with 14 bases between. Germline V gene lookup returns CDR1 MDHEN and CDR2 SYDVKM. CDR3 length: 16 amino acids. CDR3 residues: CASSALQGSSYNEQFF. CDR3 in DNA: TGTGCCAGCAGTGCCTTACAGGGAAGCTCCTACAATGAGCAGTTCTTC.

This clonotype occurred many times. The chain couples TRBV10-3 to TRBJ1-5; D is unresolved. Trimming cost V 3 bases and J 1 base, with 7 bases left between them. This CDR3 region has 14 residues. CDR1 is ENHRY, CDR2 SYGVKD, per germline. CDR3 in DNA: TGTGCCATCAGTGATGGGCAGAGCAATCAGCCCCAGCATTTT. Protein: CAISDGQSNQPQHF.

The genes are TRBV29-1 and TRBJ2-5, with 9 positions matching TRBD2. This CDR3 contains 12 residues. Germline values: CDR1 SQVTM, CDR2 ANQGSEA. V lost 7 bases to trimming and J lost 7 bases; unmatched junction nucleotides: 7. The CDR3 DNA follows: TGCAGCGGCCTTAGCGGGAGCGGGACCCAGTACTTC. Translating gives CSGLSGSGTQYF.

This clonotype was seen only a few times. The chain employs TRBV5-4 and TRBJ2-2; 8 nucleotides line up with TRBD2. Germline V gives CDR1 SGHNT, CDR2 YYREEE (reference sequence). Trimming took 4 bases from V and 6 from J; bases not matched to a gene: 8. There are 15 residues in the CDR3. CDR3 residues: CASSPGTRGSGELFF. The CDR3 DNA reads TGTGCCAGCAGCCCCGGGACTAGGGGTTCCGGGGAGCTGTTTTTT.

This clonotype was seen at least ten times. This rearrangement joins TRBV7-2 to TRBJ1-5; no reliable D call. Germline CDR1 SGHTA, CDR2 FQGNSA. This CDR3 region has 14 residues. Trimming cost V 2 bases and J 3 bases, with 8 bases left between them. CDR3 in amino acids: CASSLKADNQPQHF. The CDR3 DNA is TGTGCCAGCAGCTTAAAAGCCGACAATCAGCCCCAGCATTTT.